This record covers a single TCR beta chain. This clonotype came up many times. There is no known antigen for this receptor. No much larger clonotype is one base removed from it; base qualities were not supplied. TCR beta CDR3 regions were amplified from RNA transcripts. The first round of RT-PCR for the TCR CDR3 was performed with the HTBI primer set and the Qiagen OneStep RT-PCR kit. Libraries were constructed in a second round of multiplex PCR, after which size selection and purification were carried out. Sequencing of the libraries was done on an Illumina HiSeq2000 using paired-end 100 bp reads. Turning to the authors' computational methods: SOAPnuke was used to process the raw data, removing reads that contained adapters or uncalled bases, had a mean Phred below 15, or lacked an exact match to the constant primer or identifier. High-quality paired reads were merged using COPE v1.2.5, and each unique nucleotide sequence was defined as a clonotype. MiTCR v1.1 was used to align the clonotypes against IMGT TRBV, TRBD and TRBJ reference segments. Analysis was restricted to V-J combinations with a frequency above 0.0001, which covered roughly 99% of repertoires. A TCS score was defined as the ratio of F50 (clonal expansion) to E x V (chaos), with BLOSUM62-based TCRdist applied between CDR3 peptides within each V-J. Welch's t-statistics and random forest reduced roughly 540 V-J features to roughly 13, which were used in a naive Bayes classifier (R e1071). Using fastp trimming at Q25 and MiXCR clonotype assembly, TCRdb reanalyzed the public sequencing data and kept in-frame beta chains. Each CDR3 protein gets just one entry, which takes the most common genes and DNA from the rows behind it. TCRdb's processing, not the study's, gives the V and J calls here. For this sample the table gives more than 300,000 distinct CDR3 sequences, of which around 20% were detected only once. In total, the top ten clones hold less than 45% of the sample.

The sample comes from a study of T cells in Graves' hyperthyroidism and ophthalmopathy (dated by TCRdb to about 2019). With regard to the full study: Peripheral blood samples were taken at initial diagnosis, before any treatment was given. TCR V-J signatures able to tell the groups apart were searched for in a discovery cohort of about a hundred patients, of whom 40 to 45 had Graves' ophthalmopathy and roughly 59 had stable Graves' hyperthyroidism. After blood sampling, hyperthyroidism patients were treated with methimazole at a starting dose of 30 mg daily, and ophthalmopathy patients were treated with high-dose intravenous methylprednisolone. Whether ophthalmopathy could be predicted prospectively was tested in an independent validation cohort made up of 18 hyperthyroidism patients plus 17 patients who later progressed to ophthalmopathy. The 100 discovery patients were divided at random into training and test sets in a 7:3 ratio. The paper describes TCR Vbeta CDR3 sequencing of around 140 peripheral blood samples, made up of about 41 ophthalmopathy patients, 70 to 75 hyperthyroidism patients and some 17 progressor patients. Thyroid tissue and blood T-cell repertoires from six Graves' hyperthyroidism patients were also compared in the study. The paper's findings and limits, for the study overall: In cross-validation, a model built on a 13 V-J signature told ophthalmopathy apart from stable hyperthyroidism with about 90% sensitivity and about 81% specificity, and in testing the same model reached 80%/75%. Sample size was not statistically predetermined, and investigators were not blinded to group allocation. In validation, the model predicted progression to ophthalmopathy a median of approximately 6.3 months before onset, with roughly 70% sensitivity and nearly 75% specificity. Most expanded thyroid clonotypes (frequency above 0.001) were also detected in blood, a finding suggesting that blood repertoires may reflect thyroid immune responses.

Germline trimming amounts to 2 bases on V and 3 bases on J, with 7 as the count of junction bases outside the gene matches. Including the terminal cysteine and phenylalanine, the CDR3 comprises 15 residues. The CDR3 DNA has 45 bases and is translated from base 1. Taken from the germline V gene (reference sequence), the CDR1 and CDR2 loops are DFQATT and SNEGSKA. Moderately to severely active disease, a Clinical Activity Score of at least 3, a NOSPECS grade of at least 4, and a duration under 3 months were present in ophthalmopathy patients. Patients with uncontrolled infections, other autoimmune diseases, pregnancy or lactation were excluded. Diagnoses were based on clinical symptoms, serum thyroxine and TRAb, thyroid ultrasound and orbital computed tomography. Ficoll-Paque density gradient centrifugation was used to isolate PBMCs from approximately 11 ml of fresh peripheral blood. Trizol reagent was used to extract total RNA, and RNA quality was then checked on an Agilent 2100 Bioanalyzer.

The source of this sequence is a man aged 18 to 30 with Graves' ophthalmopathy. The chain is encoded by TRBV20-1 joined to TRBJ1-2, and TRBD1 aligns with 9 junction nucleotides. The sequencing input was blood. The sequenced DNA: TGCAGTGCTAGACCCCCGGGACAGGGTGACTATGGCTACACCTTC. Its amino acids are CSARPPGQGDYGYTF.